This T cell receptor (beta chain) was observed in a study of T cell changes during pregnancy in multiple sclerosis. Measured with immunoSEQ multiplex PCR; TCRdb has only the in-frame clones, and not every one. This repertoire shows under 40,000 clones, nearly 95% found once; its top ten account for 0.43%. This CDR3 has 16 residues. Looked up from germline, CDR1 is SQVTM and CDR2 is ANQGSEA. Between the trimmed V and J ends, which lost 4 bases and 1 base, there was a span of 16 bases. The receptor comes from a female donor in good health, enrolled as a control in a pregnancy study. The specimen comprised CD4+ T cells from peripheral blood mononuclear cells, sampled in the third trimester of pregnancy. The chain links TRBV29-1 to TRBJ2-2; weak D call: TRBD2 (5 bases). This chain's CDR3 is CSVGTVGAVNTGELFF. The CDR3 DNA reads TGCAGCGTTGGCACCGTCGGAGCGGTGAACACCGGGGAGCTGTTTTTT.